The 29 T cell receptor beta chains in this list originate from one sample, sequenced in a study of T cell changes during pregnancy in multiple sclerosis. Sequencing used immunoSEQ multiplex PCR; TCRdb keeps in-frame clones, though not all of them. The table has 90,000 to 120,000 clones, about 92% seen once. Sequences were derived from peripheral blood, sampled in the second trimester of pregnancy. These TCRs come from a female donor with multiple sclerosis, enrolled in a pregnancy study.

V and J are TRBV27 and TRBJ2-7; possible D gene TRBD2, 7 bases. The V end lost 2 bases, the J end lost 5 bases, and 19 bases lay between the germline ends. Germline CDR1 and CDR2: MNHEY and SMNVEV (reference sequence). This CDR3 comprises 16 residues. For the CDR3, the DNA is TGTGCCAGCAGTTTACGGCACAGGGAGGGTTTAGACGAGCAGTACTTC. Its protein product is CASSLRHREGLDEQYF.

V and J are TRBV28 and TRBJ2-2; a weak D match, TRBD1 (6 bases). CDR3 length: 16 residues. In germline, CDR1 is MDHEN, CDR2 SYDVKM. The ends were cut back, 3 bases at V and 2 bases at J, with 13 bases in the middle. The CDR3 is CASSLMSGVNTGELFF. In DNA, the CDR3 is TGTGCCAGCAGTTTGATGTCAGGGGTTAACACCGGGGAGCTGTTTTTT.

The gene calls are TRBV6-5 and TRBJ2-1; 13 bases are a match to TRBD2. The CDR3 totals 15 residues. Germline V gene lookup returns CDR1 MNHEY and CDR2 SVGAGI. Germline trimming cut 4 bases from V and 6 bases from J; bases unmatched to any gene: 3. CDR3 in DNA: TGTGCCAGCAGTTTTACTAGCGGGAGGGCCAATGAGCAGTTCTTC. This codes for CASSFTSGRANEQFF.

The gene calls are TRBV7-8 and TRBJ1-2; 8 bases match TRBD1. The CDR3 has 13 residues. Germline V gene sequence: CDR1 SGHVS, CDR2 FQNEAQ. Losses at the gene ends were 1 base for V and 10 bases for J; bases not matched to a gene: 5. In DNA, the CDR3 is TGTGCCAGCAGCTTAGGACACAGGGGGGACTACACCTTC. This codes for CASSLGHRGDYTF.

This chain joins TRBV19 and TRBJ1-5; no clear D gene. The germline V gene encodes CDR1 LNHDA and CDR2 SQIVND (reference sequence). The CDR3 is 14 residues long. With 4 bases removed from V and 3 bases from J, the gap between germline ends came to 10 bases. The CDR3 is CASSNSGFNQPQHF. CDR3 DNA: TGTGCCAGTAGTAATTCGGGGTTCAATCAGCCCCAGCATTTT.

The chain uses TRBV6-1 and TRBJ2-1; 10 bases are shared with TRBD2. Trimming took 2 bases from V and 7 from J; bases not matched to a gene: 11. CDR1 MNHNS and CDR2 SASEGT come from the germline V gene. The CDR3 has 17 residues. The CDR3: CASSESPPSGSLNEQFF. Here the CDR3 DNA reads TGTGCCAGCAGTGAAAGCCCCCCTAGCGGGAGTCTTAATGAGCAGTTCTTC.

This clone was observed a few times. As DNA, the CDR3 is TGTGCCAGCAGGGACCACGGGGGGCCCGGGGAGCTGTTTTTT. Encoded protein: CASRDHGGPGELFF. The V call is TRBV2, the J call TRBJ2-2; D possibly corresponds to TRBD2 (7 bases). The CDR3 sequence is 14 residues long. The V end lost 6 bases, the J end lost 6 bases, and 14 bases lay between the germline ends. CDR1 is SNHLY, CDR2 FYNNEI, per germline.

V and J are TRBV6-4 and TRBJ2-2; 7 bases are a match to TRBD2. The CDR3 has 16 amino acids. Germline V CDR1 and CDR2: MRHNA, SNTAGT. V lost 4 bases to trimming and J lost 2 bases; unmatched junction nucleotides: 7. The CDR3, as DNA: TGTGCCAGCAGTGTGGCTAGCGGTATTAACACCGGGGAGCTGTTTTTT. Encoded protein: CASSVASGINTGELFF.

The V call is TRBV7-9, the J call TRBJ2-7; TRBD2 aligns across 7 bases. V lost 5 bases, J lost 0 bases, and 7 bases stayed unmatched. The CDR3 consists of 15 residues. Germline CDR1 is SEHNR and CDR2 is FQNEAQ (reference sequence). The DNA of the CDR3 is TGTGCCAGCAGCGGGGGGGGGACGGCCTCCTACGAGCAGTACTTC. Translated: CASSGGGTASYEQYF.

The chain joins TRBV10-3 to TRBJ1-1; TRBD1 agrees at 9 bases. V gave up 11 bases and J gave up 3 bases; unmatched junction bases: 7. Germline CDR1 ENHRY, CDR2 SYGVKD. CDR3 length equals 13 residues. The CDR3 DNA sequence: TGTGCCTTCTCGAGGACAGGGGACACTGAAGCTTTCTTT. This codes for CAFSRTGDTEAFF.

This chain links TRBV5-1 with TRBJ1-1; possible D gene TRBD1, 6 bases. Trimming removed 0 bases from V and 1 base from J, with 7 bases in between. Germline assignment: CDR1 SGHRS and CDR2 YFSETQ. The CDR3 totals 14 residues. The CDR3 loop reads CASSLAGANTEAFF. CDR3 nucleotide sequence: TGCGCCAGCAGCTTGGCAGGGGCGAACACTGAAGCTTTCTTT.

The J gene is TRBJ2-5, the V gene TRBV5-4; D is undetermined. Trimming stripped 0 bases from V and 5 bases from J, with 11 bases between. Per germline, CDR1 SGHNT and CDR2 YYREEE (reference sequence). The CDR3 extends over 14 amino acids. The CDR3 DNA reads TGTGCCAGCAGCTTGGATTCGGGTGAGGAGACCCAGTACTTC. It codes for CASSLDSGEETQYF.

The V and J genes are TRBV30 and TRBJ1-2; TRBD1 matches 7 bases. The CDR3 spans 13 residues. Per germline, CDR1 GTSNPN and CDR2 SVGIG (reference sequence). Unmatched junction bases numbered 0, after V lost 0 bases and J lost 2 bases. The CDR3 sequence: CAWSVTGNYGYTF. The DNA of the CDR3 is TGTGCCTGGAGTGTGACAGGGAACTATGGCTACACCTTC.

Written as DNA, the CDR3 is TGTGCCTGGAGTGTTGGCCAGGGGCCCAGTCAGCCCCAGCATTTT. Translation gives CAWSVGQGPSQPQHF. The V gene is TRBV30, the J gene TRBJ1-5; D is perhaps TRBD1 (6 bases). V dropped 0 bases and J dropped 6 bases, with 15 bases sitting between them. The length of the CDR3 is 15 residues. The V gene's germline CDR1 is GTSNPN and CDR2 SVGIG (reference sequence).

V is TRBV30 and J is TRBJ1-1; 7 bases map to TRBD1. Unmatched junction bases numbered 1, after V lost 2 bases and J lost 1 base. This CDR3 has 13 residues. Per germline, CDR1 GTSNPN and CDR2 SVGIG (reference sequence). CDR3 region: CAWSWTGNTEAFF. DNA of the CDR3: TGTGCCTGGAGTTGGACAGGGAACACTGAAGCTTTCTTT.

The chain recombines TRBV5-1 with TRBJ2-1; D is perhaps TRBD2 (6 bases). Per germline, CDR1 SGHRS and CDR2 YFSETQ. The CDR3 consists of 16 residues. V was clipped by 0 bases and J by 2 bases, with 12 bases between them. DNA of the CDR3: TGCGCCAGCAGCTTGGGGGGAGGTTTCCCCTACAATGAGCAGTTCTTC. This codes for CASSLGGGFPYNEQFF.

This clone was picked up a small number of times. J is TRBJ1-1 and V is TRBV9; D not certain. Germline loops: CDR1 SGDLS, CDR2 YYNGEE. The CDR3 is made up of 15 amino acids. Trimming took off 4 bases at V and 3 bases at J, with 16 bases between the two ends. The CDR3 DNA reads TGTGCCAGCAGCCCTAACCTTAGAGGGTACACTGAAGCTTTCTTT. Residues: CASSPNLRGYTEAFF.

V is TRBV5-1 and J is TRBJ1-2; D is ambiguous. Trimming removed 0 bases from V and 4 bases from J, with 7 bases in between. The germline CDR1 and CDR2 sequences are SGHRS and YFSETQ. This CDR3 is built from 13 residues. The DNA of the CDR3 is TGCGCCAGCAGCTTGGAGCGGGGCTATGGCTACACCTTC. This sequence encodes CASSLERGYGYTF.

V and J are TRBV2 and TRBJ2-1, with D perhaps matching TRBD1 (7 bases). Trimming left V 6 bases short and J 15 bases short, with 24 bases between. Germline-derived CDR1 and CDR2 are SNHLY and FYNNEI. The CDR3 is 14 amino acids. The CDR3 DNA follows: TGTGCCAGCAGAAGGGGGCGGGAAGATGATGGTAGGTTCTTC. It codes for CASRRGREDDGRFF.

The chain employs TRBV5-6 and TRBJ1-3; D gene ambiguous. CDR1 is SGHDT and CDR2 is YYEEEE in the germline V gene. The CDR3 runs to 16 residues. Trimming pared 4 bases from V and 0 bases from J, leaving 14 bases between. In DNA, the CDR3 is TGTGCCAGCAGCACCCCCGGACTCAGCTCTGGAAACACCATATATTTT. As protein: CASSTPGLSSGNTIYF.

V gene TRBV11-2 combines with J gene TRBJ1-2; D not resolved. Germline V gene sequence: CDR1 SGHAT, CDR2 FQNNGV. The length of the CDR3 is 13 residues. V lost 5 bases to trimming and J lost 2 bases, with 9 bases between them. The CDR3 spells CASSVGMNYGYTF. CDR3 nucleotide sequence: TGTGCCAGCAGCGTCGGGATGAACTATGGCTACACCTTC.

The chain combines TRBV6-6 with TRBJ1-5; D possibly corresponds to TRBD1 (5 bases). Germline CDR1 MNHNY, CDR2 SVGAGI (reference sequence). This CDR3 is 13 amino acids long. Trimming removed 2 bases at V and 4 bases at J, with 6 bases between. Written as DNA, the CDR3 is TGTGCCAGCAGTTACCGGGGGAATCAGCCCCAGCATTTT. As protein: CASSYRGNQPQHF.

The chain employs TRBV7-2 and TRBJ1-1; maybe TRBD1 (5 bases). This CDR3 region has 15 residues. Looked up from germline, CDR1 is SGHTA and CDR2 is FQGNSA. V shed 5 bases and J shed 7 bases, with 20 bases lying between them. The CDR3 loop reads CASSQAGAGLSEAFF. The DNA of the CDR3 is TGTGCCAGCAGCCAGGCTGGGGCTGGGTTGAGTGAAGCTTTCTTT.

This chain joins TRBV9 and TRBJ2-1; 7 bases agree with TRBD2. Trimming cost V 3 bases and J 3 bases; bases outside gene matches: 6. This CDR3 comprises 15 residues. The germline V gene encodes CDR1 SGDLS and CDR2 YYNGEE. CDR3 nucleotide sequence: TGTGCCAGCAGCGACCGGGACTACCTCTACAATGAGCAGTTCTTC. Encoded protein: CASSDRDYLYNEQFF.

The J gene is TRBJ2-1, the V gene TRBV7-9, with D maybe TRBD1 (5 bases). With 4 bases removed from V and 4 bases from J, the gap between germline ends came to 11 bases. Germline V CDR1 and CDR2: SEHNR, FQNEAQ (reference sequence). This CDR3 is 14 amino acids long. CDR3 DNA sequence: TGTGCCAGCAGCTCTCGGACAATTTACAATGAGCAGTTCTTC. This codes for CASSSRTIYNEQFF.

The J gene is TRBJ2-7, the V gene TRBV6-5; 7 bases agree with TRBD1. With V trimmed by 5 bases and J by 5 bases, 12 bases remained unmatched. The length of the CDR3 is 15 residues. From germline, CDR1 is MNHEY and CDR2 SVGAGI. The CDR3 nucleotides are TGTGCCAGCAGTACATCGACAGGGCTATTCCACGAGCAGTACTTC. Translated, it gives CASSTSTGLFHEQYF.

J is TRBJ2-2 and V is TRBV28; D perhaps matches TRBD1 (5 bases). Between the trimmed V and J ends, which lost 5 bases and 5 bases, there was a span of 12 bases. Per the germline V gene, CDR1 is MDHEN and CDR2 is SYDVKM. This CDR3 spans 14 amino acids. The CDR3 reads CASSPSKGTGELFF. In nucleotides, the CDR3 is TGTGCCAGCAGTCCGTCTAAGGGGACCGGGGAGCTGTTTTTT.

The V call is TRBV6-5, the J call TRBJ1-2, with no clear D. This CDR3 spans 12 amino acids. V dropped 8 bases and J dropped 4 bases, with 11 bases sitting between them. Germline assignment: CDR1 MNHEY and CDR2 SVGAGI. CDR3 bases: TGTGCCAGCTACGAGAGAACCTATGGCTACACCTTC. Translation gives CASYERTYGYTF.

The rearrangement links TRBV6-1 to TRBJ1-5; TRBD1 might be the D (5 bases). The CDR3 loop spans 15 amino acids. The V gene lost 7 bases and the J gene lost 2 bases, with 15 bases spanning the gap. Germline CDR1 reads MNHNS; CDR2 reads SASEGT. The CDR3 DNA reads TGTGCCAGCACCCCCGCTGGGGGGGGCAATCAGCCCCAGCATTTT. Its translation is CASTPAGGGNQPQHF.